These T cell receptor beta chains were read from a single sample in a study of T cells in Graves' hyperthyroidism and ophthalmopathy. TCRdb processed the multiplex PCR reads anew with MiXCR; each CDR3 protein has one entry. Here the sample spans roughly 510,000 distinct CDR3 sequences, around 20% being singletons. Sequenced: blood. These TCRs come from a man younger than 35 with Graves' hyperthyroidism. The CDR3 runs from the conserved cysteine through the conserved F or W. A D gene is named only where the DNA matches it firmly. Clone size appears in some rows only: once, few, many, or a class for an expanded clone.

TRBV4-1	TRBJ2-5	TRBD2	many	CASSPGLAVETQYF	TGCGCCAGCAGCCCGGGACTAGCTGTTGAGACCCAGTACTTC
TRBV6-2/TRBV6-3	TRBJ1-1	.	many	CASSYSTSQMNTEAFF	TGTGCCAGCAGTTACTCGACGTCCCAAATGAACACTGAAGCTTTCTTT
TRBV25-1	TRBJ1-6	.	many	CASRRGTDSLLHF	TGTGCCAGCAGGAGGGGTACGGATTCACTCCTCCACTTT
TRBV6-5	TRBJ1-5	.	many	CASLSGGARQHF	TGTGCCAGCCTGAGTGGGGGAGCGCGCCAGCATTTT
TRBV30	TRBJ2-2	.	many	CAWSENTGELFF	TGTGCCTGGAGTGAAAACACCGGGGAGCTGTTTTTT
TRBV12-3/TRBV12-4	TRBJ1-5	TRBD1	.	CASSLRTGWGQPQHF	TGTGCCAGCAGTTTACGGACAGGGTGGGGTCAGCCCCAGCATTTT
TRBV20-1	TRBJ1-5	.	many	CSAAQGSNQPQHF	TGCAGTGCTGCACAGGGCAGCAATCAGCCCCAGCATTTT
TRBV12-3/TRBV12-4	TRBJ1-1	TRBD1	.	CASRLTGGLEAFF	TGTGCCAGCAGGCTAACAGGGGGGCTTGAAGCTTTCTTT
TRBV5-6	TRBJ2-2	.	many	CASSFGGSPGTGELFF	TGTGCCAGCAGCTTCGGAGGCAGTCCGGGCACCGGGGAGCTGTTTTTT
TRBV6-5	TRBJ2-7	TRBD2	many	CASSYSGGVEQYF	TGTGCCAGCAGTTACTCGGGAGGGGTTGAGCAGTACTTC
TRBV12-3/TRBV12-4	TRBJ1-2	.	.	CASSQGYRYGYTF	TGTGCCAGCAGCCAGGGGTATCGCTATGGCTACACCTTC
TRBV20-1	TRBJ1-2	TRBD1	.	CSARDRGNYGYTF	TGCAGTGCGAGGGACAGGGGGAACTATGGCTACACCTTC
TRBV12-3/TRBV12-4	TRBJ2-2	TRBD1	.	CASSSRDRGPNTGELFF	TGTGCCAGCAGTTCCCGGGACAGGGGGCCCAACACCGGGGAGCTGTTTTTT
TRBV14	TRBJ2-5	.	.	CVIHPNQETQYF	TGTGTCATCCATCCAAACCAAGAGACCCAGTACTTC
TRBV11-1	TRBJ2-5	.	few	CASSLASGTGVLREGPRETQYF	TGTGCCAGCAGCTTAGCGTCCGGGACAGGGGTGTTGCGGGAGGGCCCCCGGGAGACCCAGTACTTC
TRBV5-1	TRBJ1-1	.	.	CASSLESYYVNTEAFF	TGCGCCAGCAGCTTGGAATCCTATTACGTGAACACTGAAGCTTTCTTT
TRBV6-1	TRBJ2-2	.	many	CASSKGSPNTGELFF	TGTGCCAGCAGTAAGGGGTCTCCGAACACCGGGGAGCTGTTTTTT
TRBV7-8	TRBJ2-5	TRBD2	.	CASSPLFRAGERETQYF	TGTGCCAGCAGCCCCCTATTCCGAGCGGGAGAGAGGGAGACCCAGTACTTC
TRBV2	TRBJ1-2	.	once	CASSESGRRGYGYTF	TGTGCCAGCAGTGAATCGGGCCGGCGGGGATATGGCTACACCTTC
TRBV4-1	TRBJ1-1	TRBD1	many	CASSHLATGGLTEAFF	TGCGCCAGCAGCCACCTTGCGACAGGGGGCTTGACTGAAGCTTTCTTT
TRBV5-6	TRBJ2-5	.	many	CASSLGGLLETQYF	TGTGCCAGCAGCTTGGGGGGCCTACTGGAGACCCAGTACTTC
TRBV6-1	TRBJ2-7	.	few	CASSPRHLGPYGQYF	TGTGCCAGCAGTCCCCGCCATTTGGGTCCCTATGGGCAGTACTTC
TRBV30	TRBJ1-1	.	.	CAWSRDLNTEAFF	TGTGCCTGGAGCCGGGACTTGAACACTGAAGCTTTCTTT
TRBV12-3/TRBV12-4	TRBJ1-1	.	.	CASSPRSDRNTEAFF	TGTGCCAGCAGTCCCCGGAGCGACCGAAACACTGAAGCTTTCTTT
TRBV11-2	TRBJ2-7	TRBD2	many	CASAITGLAGGQNEQYF	TGTGCCAGCGCAATAACCGGACTAGCGGGGGGCCAGAACGAGCAGTACTTC
TRBV28	TRBJ2-5	.	many	CASRHVTGTEETQYF	TGTGCCAGCAGGCATGTGACAGGCACGGAAGAGACCCAGTACTTC
TRBV11-2	TRBJ2-5	.	many	CASSSARDGLQETQYF	TGTGCCAGCAGCTCTGCACGGGACGGCCTACAAGAGACCCAGTACTTC
TRBV7-9	TRBJ1-2	.	many	CASSLGVNRYTF	TGTGCCAGCAGCTTAGGTGTTAATCGCTACACCTTC
TRBV4-1	TRBJ1-1	.	.	CASSQERALRTEAFF	TGCGCCAGCAGCCAAGAACGGGCGCTAAGGACTGAAGCTTTCTTT
TRBV7-9	TRBJ2-7	.	few	CASSLEVRNYEQYF	TGTGCCAGCAGCTTAGAAGTCAGGAACTACGAGCAGTACTTC
TRBV6-2/TRBV6-3	TRBJ1-5	.	many	CASSYGGPQHF	TGTGCCAGCAGTTACGGGGGGCCCCAGCATTTT
TRBV20-1	TRBJ1-2	.	few	CSASPGHGYTF	TGCAGTGCTAGTCCCGGGCATGGCTACACCTTC
TRBV12-3/TRBV12-4	TRBJ1-5	.	many	CASSATGPGQPQHF	TGTGCCAGCAGTGCCACAGGGCCAGGCCAGCCCCAGCATTTT
TRBV11-1	TRBJ2-6	TRBD1	many	CATSSQGPPGANVLTF	TGTGCCACCTCCTCACAGGGGCCACCTGGGGCCAACGTCCTGACTTTC
TRBV29-1	TRBJ2-7	.	many	CSARDTAYEQYF	TGCAGCGCCCGGGACACAGCCTACGAGCAGTACTTC
TRBV19	TRBJ1-2	.	many	CASSISGSGNGYTF	TGTGCCAGTAGTATAAGCGGCTCGGGAAATGGCTACACCTTC
TRBV12-3/TRBV12-4	TRBJ2-7	.	.	CASSLVGVSREQYF	TGTGCCAGCAGTTTAGTAGGGGTCTCCCGCGAGCAGTACTTC
TRBV11-1	TRBJ2-2	.	many	CASSQDRDKNTGELFF	TGTGCCAGCAGCCAAGATCGGGACAAGAACACCGGGGAGCTGTTTTTT
TRBV7-8	TRBJ2-5	.	few	CASSLGSLGGAEHKTQYF	TGTGCCAGCAGCTTGGGGTCCCTTGGCGGGGCCGAACATAAGACCCAGTACTTC
TRBV6-1	TRBJ2-7	.	.	CASSEMPGDEQYF	TGTGCCAGCAGTGAAATGCCGGGGGACGAGCAGTACTTC
TRBV12-3/TRBV12-4	TRBJ2-2	.	many	CASSLRIGLGNTGELFF	TGTGCCAGCAGTTTAAGGATAGGGTTGGGGAACACCGGGGAGCTGTTTTTT
TRBV4-2	TRBJ2-7	.	.	CASSQDSSYEQYF	TGTGCCAGCAGCCAAGACAGTTCCTACGAGCAGTACTTC
TRBV20-1	TRBJ2-7	TRBD2	.	CSARRASGISYEQCF	TGCAGTGCTCGGAGGGCTAGCGGGATATCCTACGAGCAGTGCTTC
TRBV28	TRBJ1-2	.	many	CASSSPWSDYGYTF	TGTGCCAGCAGTAGCCCGTGGTCGGACTATGGCTACACCTTC
TRBV7-6	TRBJ2-7	.	many	CASSLFGTSYEQYF	TGTGCCAGCAGCTTGTTCGGGACATCCTACGAGCAGTACTTC
TRBV9	TRBJ2-7	.	few	CASSVSPGVSYEQYF	TGTGCCAGCAGCGTATCCCCCGGGGTCTCCTACGAGCAGTACTTC
TRBV5-1	TRBJ1-5	.	many	CASRPPGTPNQPQHF	TGCGCCAGCAGACCACCCGGGACACCTAATCAGCCCCAGCATTTT
TRBV27	TRBJ2-7	TRBD1	many	CASSPGTGPYEQYF	TGTGCCAGCAGCCCCGGGACAGGGCCCTACGAGCAGTACTTC
TRBV6-5	TRBJ1-1	.	.	CASSYSSREAFF	TGTGCCAGCAGTTACTCGAGTAGGGAAGCTTTCTTT
TRBV5-6	TRBJ1-1	.	many	CASSLAQLNTEAFF	TGTGCCAGCAGCTTGGCACAGTTGAACACTGAAGCTTTCTTT
TRBV11-2	TRBJ2-5	TRBD2	few	CASSFLLRAGGPRETQYF	TGTGCCAGCAGCTTCCTCCTCCGAGCGGGAGGGCCAAGAGAGACCCAGTACTTC
TRBV25-1	TRBJ1-5	.	few	CASSDPKQGNQPQHF	TGTGCCAGCAGTGACCCTAAACAGGGTAATCAGCCCCAGCATTTT
TRBV28	TRBJ1-5	.	many	CASSLFLTPGQPQHF	TGTGCCAGCAGTCTCTTCTTGACCCCAGGGCAGCCCCAGCATTTT
TRBV12-3/TRBV12-4	TRBJ2-7	TRBD1	many	CASTPGGTGDEQYF	TGTGCCAGCACCCCCGGGGGGACAGGGGACGAGCAGTACTTC
TRBV12-3/TRBV12-4	TRBJ2-7	.	.	CASRPPRSSYEQYF	TGTGCCAGCAGGCCCCCACGCAGCTCCTACGAGCAGTACTTC
TRBV12-3/TRBV12-4	TRBJ1-5	.	many	CASSYTGGLNQPQHF	TGTGCCAGCAGTTACACCGGGGGATTAAATCAGCCCCAGCATTTT
TRBV6-1	TRBJ2-7	.	many	CASSPEGTSYEQYF	TGTGCCAGCAGCCCCGAGGGGACGTCCTACGAGCAGTACTTC